This paragraph reports one T cell receptor (beta chain). The T cells that were sequenced for TCR beta were CD8+ and CD4+ cells from blood. With random hexamers, roughly 0.5 to 1 ug RNA was reverse transcribed. immunoSEQ multiplex PCR amplified TCR beta CDR3 across 54 Vbeta, 13 Jbeta. TCRdb re-called the immunoSEQ multiplex PCR reads with MiXCR, one entry per CDR3 protein. Of about 200,000 distinct CDR3 sequences in the sample, 90% to 95% are singletons; the top ten hold around 0.1%. These data originate in a study of CD8 T cells in Susac syndrome. V was cut by 3 bases and J by 6 bases, with 18 bases left in between. Germline CDR1 MNHNS, CDR2 SASEGT. The CDR3 has 16 residues.

The sequenced sample consisted of CD4+ T cells from PBMCs. The TCR originated in a human donor with Susac syndrome. The chain combines TRBV6-1 with TRBJ1-5, with TRBD1 as a possible D gene (6 bases). The CDR3 DNA reads as TGTGCCAGCAGTGAGACGGGGGCCACCCGGATTCAGCCCCAGCATTTT. Amino acid sequence: CASSETGATRIQPQHF.